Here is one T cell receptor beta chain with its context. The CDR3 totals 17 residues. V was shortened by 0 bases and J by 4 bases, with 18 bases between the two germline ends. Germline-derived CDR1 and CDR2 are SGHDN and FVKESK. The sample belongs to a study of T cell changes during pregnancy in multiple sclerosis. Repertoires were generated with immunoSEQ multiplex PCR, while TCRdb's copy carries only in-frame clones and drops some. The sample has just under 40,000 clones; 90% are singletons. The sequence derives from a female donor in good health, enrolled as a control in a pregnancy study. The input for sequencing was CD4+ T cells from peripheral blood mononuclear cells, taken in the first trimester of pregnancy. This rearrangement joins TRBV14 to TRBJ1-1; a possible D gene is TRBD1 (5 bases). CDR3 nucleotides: TGTGCCAGCAGCCAAGATCCGATACCAGGGCGAGGCACTGAAGCTTTCTTT. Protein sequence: CASSQDPIPGRGTEAFF.